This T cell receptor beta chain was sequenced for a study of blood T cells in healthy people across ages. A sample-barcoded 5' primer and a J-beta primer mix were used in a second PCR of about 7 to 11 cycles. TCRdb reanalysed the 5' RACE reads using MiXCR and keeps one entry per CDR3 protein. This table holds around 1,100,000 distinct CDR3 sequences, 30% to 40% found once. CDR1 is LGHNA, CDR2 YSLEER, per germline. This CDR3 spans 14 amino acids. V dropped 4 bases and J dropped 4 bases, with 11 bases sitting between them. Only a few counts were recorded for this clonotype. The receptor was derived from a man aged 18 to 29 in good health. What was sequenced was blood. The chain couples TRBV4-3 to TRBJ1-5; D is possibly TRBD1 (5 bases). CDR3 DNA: TGCGCCAGCAGCCCGGGACTGGATAATCAGCCCCAGCATTTT. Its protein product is CASSPGLDNQPQHF.